The sequence of this TCR beta chain was determined in a study of cytomegalovirus exposure and HLA in healthy donors. Profiled with immunoSEQ multiplex PCR; TCRdb holds only in-frame clones, not every one. The repertoire holds 150,000 to 200,000 clones, 84% seen once, with more than 6.5% in the top ten. This CDR3 is 11 amino acids long. CDR1 and CDR2 from the germline V gene are MNHEY and SVGAGI. Trimming took 5 bases from V and 7 from J, leaving 9 bases between them. The sequence came from a man between 18 and 35 years old in good health and CMV-seropositive. The sample was PBMCs. The V gene is TRBV6-5, the J gene TRBJ2-7; possible D gene TRBD1, 5 bases. The CDR3 DNA reads TGTGCCAGCAGTCAGGGCCGGGAGCAGTACTTC. It is translated as CASSQGREQYF.